This is a list of T cell receptor beta chains from one sample in a study of neurological immune-mediated disorders. MiXCR, run by TCRdb on the 5' RACE reads, gives a single entry per CDR3 protein. This table holds more than 15,000 distinct CDR3 sequences, under 4% found once. Material: CD8+ T cells from blood. These receptor sequences come from a woman in her forties in good health. CDR3s include the opening cysteine and the closing phenylalanine or tryptophan. D genes are given only for firm matches. Not every row has a clone size; where given, it reads once, few, many or a size class.

many | TRBJ2-1 | - | TRBV6-2/TRBV6-3 | TGTGCCAGCAGTTACGGGTCAGGTGAGCAGTTCTTC | CASSYGSGEQFF
many | TRBJ1-5 | - | TRBV4-1 | TGCGCCAGCAGCCCTATCTCCTTTACAGGTGAAGGCAATCAGCCCCAGCATTTT | CASSPISFTGEGNQPQHF
many | TRBJ1-1 | TRBD1 | TRBV6-6 | TGTGCCAGCTTCACAGGGGCTTCCTACACTGAAGCTTTCTTT | CASFTGASYTEAFF
many | TRBJ1-5 | - | TRBV28 | TGTGCCAGCAGTTTTCTTAGCAATCAGCCCCAGCATTTT | CASSFLSNQPQHF
many | TRBJ2-3 | - | TRBV29-1 | TGCAGCGTTGTTTGGGGGGCGGTCACAGATACGCAGTATTTT | CSVVWGAVTDTQYF
many | TRBJ2-2 | - | TRBV6-1 | TGTGCCAATCAGCGGCAGGAGGATACCGGGGAGCTGTTTTTT | CANQRQEDTGELFF
many | TRBJ2-7 | - | TRBV19 | TGTGCCAGTAGTCCCACGTCTAGCGCCCACTACGAGCAGTACTTC | CASSPTSSAHYEQYF
many | TRBJ2-7 | TRBD2 | TRBV5-1 | TGCGCCAGCAGCTTGGTGGAGCGGGGGGAGCAGTACTTC | CASSLVERGEQYF
few | TRBJ1-1 | TRBD1 | TRBV6-5 | TGTGCCAGCAGTTACTCCGAGCGGGACAGGGTCGGGGCTTTCTTT | CASSYSERDRVGAFF
many | TRBJ2-3 | TRBD2 | TRBV6-2/TRBV6-3 | TGTGCCAGCAGTTACCAGGCGAATGCGGGAGTAACTAGCACAGATACGCAGTATTTT | CASSYQANAGVTSTDTQYF
many | TRBJ2-5 | - | TRBV5-6 | TGTGCCAGCCGATTCCAGGGGTTTTCTGAGACCCAGTACTTC | CASRFQGFSETQYF
- | TRBJ2-4 | TRBD1 | TRBV28 | TGTGCCAGCAGTCCCGGACAGGGCCCCAAAAACATTCAGTACTTC | CASSPGQGPKNIQYF
many | TRBJ1-4 | TRBD1 | TRBV9 | TGTGCCAGCAGCGTAGAGGGCTCCCCTGGGACAGGGAATGAAAAACTGTTTTTT | CASSVEGSPGTGNEKLFF
many | TRBJ2-5 | TRBD1 | TRBV6-2/TRBV6-3 | TGTGCCAGCAGTTCGACAGGGCCTTGGGAGACCCAGTACTTC | CASSSTGPWETQYF
many | TRBJ2-7 | - | TRBV5-1 | TGCGCCAGCAGCTTTAGGGGGAGGGGACTCGACGAGCAGTACTTC | CASSFRGRGLDEQYF
many | TRBJ1-1 | - | TRBV12-3/TRBV12-4 | TGCCTATCGAGGGGGATCGCTGAAGCTTTCTTT | CLSRGIAEAFF
many | TRBJ2-1 | TRBD2 | TRBV6-4 | TGTGCCAGCAGTGAAGATAGTAGCGGGGGATACAATGAGCAGTTCTTC | CASSEDSSGGYNEQFF
many | TRBJ1-5 | - | TRBV6-5 | TGTGCCAGCAGACTCGACCTCCTGCACCTCAATCAGCCCCAGCATTTT | CASRLDLLHLNQPQHF
many | TRBJ2-1 | - | TRBV20-1 | TGCAGTGCTAGGCCATCCTACAATGAGCAGTTCTTC | CSARPSYNEQFF
many | TRBJ2-3 | TRBD2 | TRBV4-3 | TGCGCCAGCGGGGCGGGAGGGCCAGCAGATACGCAGTATTTT | CASGAGGPADTQYF
many | TRBJ2-4 | TRBD2 | TRBV4-3 | TGCGCCAGCAGCCAAATACTAGCGGGAGAGTACATTCAGTACTTC | CASSQILAGEYIQYF
many | TRBJ1-2 | - | TRBV6-2/TRBV6-3 | TGTGCCAGCAGTTACGACGATCGAAACTATGGCTACACCTTC | CASSYDDRNYGYTF
many | TRBJ1-2 | - | TRBV27 | TGTGCCAGCAGTTTATCGACCGGGACTCGGGGAGGCTACACCTTC | CASSLSTGTRGGYTF
many | TRBJ2-7 | - | TRBV20-1 | TGCAGTGCTACCGGGCTAGCAAGCTCCTACGAGCAGTACTTC | CSATGLASSYEQYF
many | TRBJ2-5 | - | TRBV5-1 | TGCGCCAGCAGCTTGTCACCCGGGCCCCAAGAGACCCAGTACTTC | CASSLSPGPQETQYF
many | TRBJ2-5 | TRBD1 | TRBV14 | TGTGCCAGCAGAACCGGGACAGGGCGAAGCGACGAGACCCAGTACTTC | CASRTGTGRSDETQYF
many | TRBJ2-1 | - | TRBV15 | TGTGCCACCAGCAGAGAGGTAACTTCCTACAATGAGCAGTTCTTC | CATSREVTSYNEQFF
many | TRBJ2-1 | - | TRBV27 | TGTGCCAGCAGTAGGACAAACTACAATGAGCAGTTCTTC | CASSRTNYNEQFF
medium-sized | TRBJ1-1 | - | TRBV7-2 | TGTGCCAGCGGGGTGACAGCGAACACTGAAGCTTTCTTT | CASGVTANTEAFF
many | TRBJ1-5 | - | TRBV4-1 | TGCGCCAGCAGCCATGTTGACAATCAGCCCCAGCATTTT | CASSHVDNQPQHF
- | TRBJ2-5 | - | TRBV6-2/TRBV6-3 | TGTGCCAGCAGTTATCAGGCGGAAGAGACCCAGTACTTC | CASSYQAEETQYF
many | TRBJ1-5 | - | TRBV27 | TGTGCCAGCAGCTTGGACACATATAGCAATCAGCCCCAGCATTTT | CASSLDTYSNQPQHF
many | TRBJ2-7 | - | TRBV20-1 | TGCAGTGCTAGAGATCCTGCGGAGACCCTCTACGAGCAGTACTTC | CSARDPAETLYEQYF
medium-sized | TRBJ2-2 | - | TRBV20-1 | TGCAGTGCTAGAGATGCACGGGAGACCGGGGAGCTGTTTTTT | CSARDARETGELFF
many | TRBJ1-2 | - | TRBV7-9 | TGTGCCAGCAGCTTAGGGGACCACTATGGCTACACCTTC | CASSLGDHYGYTF
many | TRBJ2-3 | - | TRBV5-1 | TGCGCCACCTCTGGAGCGGGCACAGATACGCAGTATTTT | CATSGAGTDTQYF
many | TRBJ1-1 | - | TRBV29-1 | TGCAGCGTAACAGGGAACACTGAAGCTTTCTTT | CSVTGNTEAFF
many | TRBJ2-2 | - | TRBV4-1 | TGCGCCAGCAGCCCATTTGGGACTGGGAACACCGGGGAGCTGTTTTTT | CASSPFGTGNTGELFF
many | TRBJ2-5 | TRBD2 | TRBV4-1 | TGCGCCAGCAGCCAACGAGGAGTTGCGCGGGAGCTGGGAGAGACCCAGTACTTC | CASSQRGVARELGETQYF
many | TRBJ1-2 | TRBD1 | TRBV24-1 | TGTGCCACCAGTGACGGACAGGGGTATGGCTACACCTTC | CATSDGQGYGYTF
many | TRBJ2-7 | TRBD2 | TRBV28 | TGTGCCAGCCGGACTAGCGGGGGGTCCTACGAGCAGTACTTC | CASRTSGGSYEQYF
large | TRBJ2-5 | TRBD2 | TRBV12-3/TRBV12-4 | TGTGCCAGCAGTACCACTAGCGGGAAAGAGACCCAGTACTTC | CASSTTSGKETQYF
few | TRBJ2-1 | TRBD2 | TRBV11-2 | TGTGCCAGCAGCCGACGCGGGAGGGAGCTAAATGAGCAGTTCTTC | CASSRRGRELNEQFF
many | TRBJ2-1 | - | TRBV6-1 | TGTGCCAGCAGCCCGACGAGTTTAGAGGGGAATGAGCAGTTCTTC | CASSPTSLEGNEQFF